Following are 21 T cell receptor beta chains from one sample sequenced in a study of blood T cell repertoires in COVID-19 (TCRdb year 2020). Library prep was done by the immunoSEQ multiplex PCR assay. Held by TCRdb, this immuneACCESS table contains in-frame sequences only and omits some clones. Under half of the omission traces to an unresolved V gene where checked; the cause of the rest is unknown. Within this sample are around 170,000 clones, with almost 85% of them counted one time only. The ten largest clones add up to 13% to 15% of the sample. The sample consisted of peripheral blood. These receptors all come from a man aged 18 to 30 with active or convalescent COVID-19.

This chain joins TRBV29-1 and TRBJ2-2; 8 bases are a match to TRBD2. This CDR3 comprises 15 residues. CDR1 is SQVTM and CDR2 is ANQGSEA in the germline V gene. Trimming removed 4 bases from V and 0 bases from J; junction bases left unmatched: 4. This CDR3 reads CSVGTSTANTGELFF. The CDR3 bases are TGCAGCGTTGGGACTAGCACAGCGAACACCGGGGAGCTGTTTTTT.

The chain uses TRBV7-9 and TRBJ2-7; 8 nucleotides agree with TRBD2. J lost 2 bases, V lost 3 bases, and 9 bases had no gene match. CDR1 and CDR2 (germline): SEHNR, FQNEAQ (reference sequence). This CDR3 region has 16 residues. The CDR3 nucleotides are TGTGCCAGCAGCTTCGTCCTACTAGCGGACCCCTACGAGCAGTACTTC. Residues: CASSFVLLADPYEQYF.

This sequence joins TRBV7-2 and TRBJ2-7, with TRBD2 matching over 9 bases. Losses at the gene ends were 5 bases for V and 2 bases for J; bases not matched to a gene: 4. In germline, CDR1 is SGHTA, CDR2 FQGNSA. This CDR3 has 14 amino acids. The DNA of the CDR3 is TGTGCCAGCAGCCGTCCTAGCGGGACCTACGAGCAGTACTTC. Protein sequence: CASSRPSGTYEQYF.

This clone was counted once. The CDR3 DNA follows: TGCGCCAGCAGCCAAGTAGGGGTGCAAGAGACCCAGTACTTC. Translated: CASSQVGVQETQYF. The chain combines TRBV4-1 with TRBJ2-5; maybe TRBD1 (5 bases). Germline V gives CDR1 MGHRA, CDR2 YSYEKL. The CDR3 is 14 residues long. Trimming removed 1 base from V and 2 bases from J, with 8 bases in between.

This clone turned up a few times. V is TRBV27 and J is TRBJ1-6, with a tentative D call TRBD1 (5 bases). V was pared by 4 bases and J by 9 bases, with 16 bases between. CDR1 MNHEY and CDR2 SMNVEV come from the germline V gene (reference sequence). The CDR3 has 15 amino acids. As DNA, the CDR3 is TGTGCCAGCAGTTCGGCAGGGATGGGTGGTTCACCCCTCCACTTT. Translating it yields CASSSAGMGGSPLHF.

The chain employs TRBV2 and TRBJ2-3; 9 nucleotides agree with TRBD1. The CDR3 length is 13 residues. In germline, CDR1 is SNHLY, CDR2 FYNNEI. Trimming removed 6 bases from V and 4 bases from J; junction bases left unmatched: 2. CDR3 nucleotide sequence: TGTGCCAGCAGGGACAGGGGCTCAGATACGCAGTATTTT. Translating it yields CASRDRGSDTQYF.

CDR3 nucleotides: TGTGCCAGCAGCCAACTGGGGGGCCAGTACTTC. Its protein is CASSQLGGQYF. The chain is built from TRBV6-5 and TRBJ2-5, with D possibly being TRBD2 (6 bases). Trimming cost V 6 bases and J 10 bases, with 12 bases left between them. CDR1 and CDR2 (germline): MNHEY, SVGAGI. This CDR3 contains 11 residues.

The rearrangement links TRBV27 to TRBJ1-5; 12 bases fit TRBD1. The CDR3 has 16 residues. The germline V gene has CDR1 MNHEY and CDR2 SMNVEV (reference sequence). The V segment lost 4 bases and the J segment 6 bases; nucleotides outside the gene matches: 7. The CDR3 coding sequence is TGTGCCAGCAGTTCTTACCGGGACAGGGGGCCTCAGCCCCAGCATTTT. This encodes CASSSYRDRGPQPQHF.

The CDR3 reads CSVESGGDTEAFF. For the CDR3, the DNA is TGCAGCGTTGAGTCAGGGGGTGACACTGAAGCTTTCTTT. The chain is built from TRBV29-1 and TRBJ1-1, with 7 bases matching TRBD1. Germline CDR1 reads SQVTM; CDR2 reads ANQGSEA. The CDR3 covers 13 residues. The V gene end was trimmed by 3 bases and the J gene end by 3 bases; junction bases not matched to a gene: 4.

The gene calls are TRBV5-1 and TRBJ2-1, with a possible D match to TRBD2 (5 bases). V was shortened by 5 bases and J by 6 bases, with 12 bases between the two germline ends. CDR3 length: 13 amino acids. Germline V lookup: CDR1 SGHRS, CDR2 YFSETQ. The CDR3 spells CASRGVGGNEQFF. For the CDR3, the DNA is TGCGCCAGCAGAGGAGTTGGAGGCAATGAGCAGTTCTTC.

The J gene is TRBJ2-2, the V gene TRBV11-2, with TRBD2 matching over 7 bases. After removal of 5 bases from V and 8 bases from J, the junction contained 8 bases not matched to a gene. Germline V gene sequence: CDR1 SGHAT, CDR2 FQNNGV. The CDR3 runs to 14 residues. The CDR3 sequence: CASSPQPGGGELFF. The CDR3 coding sequence is TGTGCCAGCAGCCCACAGCCGGGAGGTGGGGAGCTGTTTTTT.

This clone has a handful of counts. The chain combines TRBV29-1 with TRBJ2-1; 7 bases agree with TRBD1. The V gene's germline CDR1 is SQVTM and CDR2 ANQGSEA. The CDR3 extends over 16 amino acids. The trim removed 2 bases at V and 1 base at J, leaving 8 bases unmatched. Here the CDR3 reads CSVESPDRRSYNEQFF. The DNA of the CDR3 is TGCAGCGTTGAATCCCCGGACAGGAGATCCTACAATGAGCAGTTCTTC.

The chain carries TRBV7-6 and TRBJ2-7; 11 nucleotides align to TRBD2. V was pared by 1 base and J by 5 bases, with 7 bases of the junction left unmatched. The CDR3 totals 16 residues. The germline CDR1 and CDR2 sequences are SGHVS and FNYEAQ. This chain's CDR3 is CASSLVLAGVGDEQYF. Here the CDR3 DNA reads TGTGCCAGCAGCTTAGTACTAGCGGGAGTGGGAGACGAGCAGTACTTC.

This clone was seen more than once but under ten times. The chain recombines TRBV7-9 with TRBJ2-1; D gene ambiguous. The CDR3 covers 14 residues. Trimming stripped 3 bases from V and 10 bases from J, with 16 bases between. Germline V CDR1 and CDR2: SEHNR, FQNEAQ (reference sequence). The CDR3 DNA reads TGTGCCAGCAGCTTTCGGCTCGGTTTCGGGGAGCAGTTCTTC. Translating it yields CASSFRLGFGEQFF. The entire variable domain, with the rest obtained from reference TRBV7-9 and TRBJ2-1, is as follows: DTGVSQNPRHKITKRGQNVTFRCDPISEHNRLYWYRQTLGQGPEFLTYFQNEAQLEKSRLLSDRFSAERPKGSFSTLEIQRTEQGDSAMYLCASSFRLGFGEQFFGPGTRLTVL.

This rearrangement joins TRBV28 to TRBJ2-7; 8 nucleotides match TRBD2. With V trimmed by 5 bases and J by 0 bases, 6 bases remained unmatched. Germline values: CDR1 MDHEN, CDR2 SYDVKM. This CDR3 comprises 15 residues. The CDR3, as DNA: TGTGCCAGCAGTGCGCCGGGGGGGGGCTCCTACGAGCAGTACTTC. It yields the protein CASSAPGGGSYEQYF.

The chain combines TRBV12-5 with TRBJ2-1, with D possibly matching TRBD2 (6 bases). The CDR3 spans 16 residues. Germline CDR1 and CDR2: LGHNT and FRNRAP. V lost 3 bases and J 0 bases, leaving 12 bases between the germline ends. The CDR3 protein is CASGFERASSYNEQFF. As DNA, the CDR3 is TGTGCTAGTGGTTTCGAGCGGGCGAGCTCCTACAATGAGCAGTTCTTC. The full variable domain, with the rest looked up from reference TRBV12-5 and TRBJ2-1, is DARVTQTPRHKVTEMGQEVTMRCQPILGHNTVFWYRQTMMQGLELLAYFRNRAPLDDSGMPKDRFSAEMPDATLATLKIQPSEPRDSAVYFCASGFERASSYNEQFFGPGTRLTVL.

The rearrangement links TRBV30 to TRBJ2-5, with TRBD2 identical over 7 bases. Germline CDR1 and CDR2: GTSNPN and SVGIG (reference sequence). V was clipped by 0 bases and J by 2 bases; unmatched bases: 9. This CDR3 has 16 residues. The CDR3 DNA reads as TGTGCCTGGAGTGTACTCAGGGCTAGCGGACAAGAGACCCAGTACTTC. This encodes CAWSVLRASGQETQYF.

This clone was seen once. The chain is built from TRBV18 and TRBJ1-2, with TRBD1 matching over 7 bases. Looked up from germline, CDR1 is KGHSH and CDR2 is LQKENI. The CDR3 has 15 amino acids. The ends lost 4 bases at V and 2 bases at J; junction bases unmatched: 7. The CDR3 DNA reads as TGTGCCAGCTCACTAACCGGGACAGACAACTATGGCTACACCTTC. Translated: CASSLTGTDNYGYTF.

J is TRBJ2-7 and V is TRBV6-5, with 8 bases identical to TRBD2. Trimming removed 2 bases from V and 5 bases from J; junction bases left unmatched: 8. CDR1 is MNHEY and CDR2 is SVGAGI in the germline V gene. The CDR3 consists of 15 residues. CDR3 sequence reads: CASSYGTSGSDEQYF. The CDR3 nucleotides are TGTGCCAGCAGTTACGGGACTAGTGGATCGGACGAGCAGTACTTC.

The chain links TRBV25-1 to TRBJ1-2; D is undetermined. With 0 bases removed from V and 4 bases from J, the gap between germline ends came to 18 bases. Germline values: CDR1 MGHDK, CDR2 SYGVNS. The CDR3 consists of 17 residues. This CDR3 reads CASSEYNVGGVGYGYTF. CDR3 nucleotide sequence: TGTGCCAGCAGTGAATATAATGTGGGCGGGGTTGGCTATGGCTACACCTTC.

V and J are TRBV7-8 and TRBJ2-1; 7 bases are shared with TRBD1. Looked up from germline, CDR1 is SGHVS and CDR2 is FQNEAQ. The CDR3 consists of 17 residues. The V segment lost 3 bases and the J segment 0 bases; nucleotides outside the gene matches: 8. The CDR3 loop reads CASSLGPKGASYNEQFF. CDR3 sequence (DNA): TGTGCCAGCAGCTTGGGGCCCAAGGGGGCCTCCTACAATGAGCAGTTCTTC.